The 8 T cell receptor beta chains below were found in one sample sequenced in a study of vaccination effects on CD4 cells after COVID-19 (dated by TCRdb to 2021 to 2024). These receptors have no identified antigens. In the ViraFEST assay, PBMC were stimulated with viral peptide pools, and TCR sequencing was then used to find antigen-specific CD4+ T cell clonotypes based on their expansion. After roughly 11 days of culture, CD4+ T cells were isolated with the EasySep CD4+ T cell isolation kit. PCR-confirmed SARS-CoV-2 infection had occurred in convalescent patients between March and December 2020, before the Alpha, Beta and Delta variants emerged in the United States. The protocol used for the library was the immunoSEQ multiplex PCR assay. What TCRdb holds here is the immuneACCESS table cut down to in-frame rearrangements. Part of the clones is not present; checked against another copy, under half of the missing clones reflect an unresolved V gene, and the others are unexplained. The sample yields some 56,000 clones; about 77% were counted once. Around 5% of the sample is in the top ten clones.

Sample: CD4+ T cells from PBMCs cultured with HIV peptides, taken before COVID-19 vaccination. Taken with the paper, the label for cell subset or site translates to: HIV-1 Nef peptide pool negative control/reference culture. The origin of the receptors is a human donor who had a prior SARS-CoV-2 infection.

J is TRBJ2-7 and V is TRBV11-3, with TRBD2 matching over 15 bases. Germline assignment: CDR1 SGHNT and CDR2 YENEEA. Losses at the gene ends were 0 bases for V and 4 bases for J; bases not matched to a gene: 4. There are 17 residues in the CDR3. CDR3 in DNA: TGTGCCAGCAGCTTAGATGGGGGACTAGCGGGAGGTTACGAGCAGTACTTC. Its protein product is CASSLDGGLAGGYEQYF.

The gene calls are TRBV18 and TRBJ2-2; D call uncertain. Germline CDR1 reads KGHSH; CDR2 reads LQKENI. The V gene lost 3 bases and the J gene lost 7 bases, with 12 bases spanning the gap. CDR3 length: 14 amino acids. The CDR3 nucleotides are TGTGCCAGCTCACCGAATAGGGCGGACGGGGAGCTGTTTTTT. This gives the protein CASSPNRADGELFF.

As for this clone: A read error may produce the germline difference seen at one junction end. V and J are TRBV4-3 and TRBJ2-3; a possible D gene is TRBD2 (6 bases). Germline values: CDR1 LGHNA, CDR2 YSLEER. The CDR3 spans 13 residues. The CDR3 spells CASSQDMGEAPRF. CDR3 in DNA: TGCGCCAGCAGCCAAGATATGGGGGAGGCGCCTCGTTTT.

The rearrangement links TRBV7-9 to TRBJ1-4, with D unresolved. V was shortened by 4 bases and J by 8 bases, with 17 bases between the two germline ends. The germline gives CDR1 SEHNR, CDR2 FQNEAQ (reference sequence). The length of the CDR3 is 15 residues. CDR3 sequence reads: CASSSTPQLGEKLFF. The CDR3 DNA sequence: TGTGCCAGCAGCTCCACCCCACAGTTAGGGGAAAAACTGTTTTTT.

The V and J genes are TRBV4-3 and TRBJ1-5, with 8 positions matching TRBD1. Unmatched junction bases numbered 7, after V lost 0 bases and J lost 6 bases. This CDR3 has 16 residues. Germline lookup yields CDR1 LGHNA and CDR2 YSLEER. The CDR3 nucleotides read TGCGCCAGCAGCCAAGATCTGCGACAGGGGACTCAGCCCCAGCATTTT. Translation: CASSQDLRQGTQPQHF.

CDR3 sequence reads: CASSPYTDTQYF. CDR3 in DNA: TGTGCCAGCTCACCATACACAGATACGCAGTATTTT. The chain carries TRBV18 and TRBJ2-3; no clear D. CDR1 is KGHSH, CDR2 LQKENI, per germline. The CDR3 totals 12 residues. The V end was cut by 2 bases, the J end by 2 bases, with 2 bases between.

This clone has only one observation. The chain employs TRBV21-1 and TRBJ2-7; TRBD1 reflects the table's D call only, with no check against the DNA. TRBV21-1 is a pseudogene. There are 13 residues in the CDR3. The CDR3 bases are TGTGCCAGCAGCAAAGGGACAGCCTACGAGCAGTACTTC. Protein: CASSKGTAYEQYF.

V usage is TRBV27 and J usage is TRBJ2-7; D tentatively reads TRBD1 or TRBD2 (5 bases each). Per the germline V gene, CDR1 is MNHEY and CDR2 is SMNVEV (reference sequence). Trimming stripped 8 bases from V and 0 bases from J, with 11 bases between. This CDR3 is built from 13 residues. The CDR3 region has the DNA TGTGCCAGCGGCCGGGACCGCTCCTACGAGCAGTACTTC. It codes for CASGRDRSYEQYF.